This T cell receptor beta chain was profiled in a study of monozygotic twins with cystic fibrosis. Study outcomes and limitations: Co-twins had the most similar V usage for 13 of 16 pairs, J for 8. Monozygotic CF twins shared more identical nucleotide clonotypes than unrelated patients. Median Simpson clonality of approximately 0.0091 suggested naive T cells predominated.

The germline V gene has CDR1 KGHSH and CDR2 LQKENI. Trimming took off 2 bases at V and 3 bases at J, with 7 bases between the two ends. The CDR3 extends over 13 amino acids. Data came from immunoSEQ multiplex PCR; TCRdb stores just in-frame clones and leaves some out. Among fewer than 30,000 clones listed, approximately 86% were seen once. A note on this clone: Antigen unknown.

The sequence was obtained from a girl aged 2 to 9 with cystic fibrosis. The sample was blood. The V gene is TRBV18, the J gene TRBJ1-1; D is ambiguous. The CDR3 DNA reads TGTGCCAGCTCACCAAGCGGATACACTGAAGCTTTCTTT. It codes for CASSPSGYTEAFF.